The rows below give T cell receptor beta chains drawn from one sample of a study of CD8 T cells in Susac syndrome. TCRdb processed the immunoSEQ multiplex PCR reads anew with MiXCR; each CDR3 protein has one entry. Of hundreds of thousands of distinct CDR3 sequences in the sample, around 95% were seen once. Sequenced: CD4+ T cells from PBMCs. The receptors derive from a human donor with multiple sclerosis. Both conserved end residues are part of each CDR3. The D gene is left open where the match is weak. Expanded clones get a size class; other rows say once, few or many, or leave the size out.

j_gene: TRBJ1-5; d_gene: .; v_gene: TRBV23-1; abundance: .; CDR3aa: CASSHPYRKLLQPQHF; CDR3nt: TGCGCCAGCAGTCACCCCTACAGGAAGCTCCTTCAGCCCCAGCATTTT
j_gene: TRBJ2-7; d_gene: TRBD1; v_gene: TRBV12-3/TRBV12-4; abundance: .; CDR3aa: CASSKTGGEQYF; CDR3nt: TGTGCCAGCAGTAAGACAGGGGGCGAGCAGTACTTC
j_gene: TRBJ2-3; d_gene: .; v_gene: TRBV18; abundance: .; CDR3aa: CASSPPVLGTDTQYF; CDR3nt: TGTGCCAGCTCACCACCGGTACTCGGGACAGATACGCAGTATTTT
j_gene: TRBJ2-1; d_gene: TRBD2; v_gene: TRBV9; abundance: .; CDR3aa: CASSVSSGTSISEQFF; CDR3nt: TGTGCCAGCAGCGTATCGTCCGGGACTAGTATATCGGAGCAGTTCTTC
j_gene: TRBJ2-2; d_gene: .; v_gene: TRBV3-1; abundance: .; CDR3aa: CASSQDRGNPDTGELFF; CDR3nt: TGTGCCAGCAGCCAAGATCGCGGGAACCCTGACACCGGGGAGCTGTTTTTT
j_gene: TRBJ2-1; d_gene: TRBD1; v_gene: TRBV3-1; abundance: .; CDR3aa: CASSHLAGTGTLHNEQFF; CDR3nt: TGTGCCAGCAGCCACCTGGCGGGGACAGGGACCCTCCACAATGAGCAGTTCTTC
j_gene: TRBJ2-3; d_gene: .; v_gene: TRBV15; abundance: .; CDR3aa: CATTPGSQGGTNTQYF; CDR3nt: TGTGCCACCACCCCGGGGTCACAGGGAGGCACAAATACGCAGTATTTT
j_gene: TRBJ2-7; d_gene: .; v_gene: TRBV19; abundance: .; CDR3aa: CASSITDSSYEQYF; CDR3nt: TGTGCCAGTAGTATTACAGACAGCTCCTACGAGCAGTACTTC
j_gene: TRBJ2-5; d_gene: .; v_gene: TRBV27; abundance: .; CDR3aa: CASSLSGRGEETQYF; CDR3nt: TGTGCCAGCAGTTTATCGGGGCGCGGGGAAGAGACCCAGTACTTC
j_gene: TRBJ2-7; d_gene: .; v_gene: TRBV28; abundance: .; CDR3aa: CASRARGEQYF; CDR3nt: TGTGCCAGCAGGGCCCGAGGCGAGCAGTACTTC
j_gene: TRBJ2-3; d_gene: .; v_gene: TRBV12-3/TRBV12-4; abundance: .; CDR3aa: CASSSRTSDTQYF; CDR3nt: TGTGCCAGCAGTTCCAGGACGTCAGATACGCAGTATTTT
j_gene: TRBJ2-3; d_gene: .; v_gene: TRBV20-1; abundance: .; CDR3aa: CSARALASFTDTQYF; CDR3nt: TGCAGTGCTAGAGCTCTGGCTAGCTTCACAGATACGCAGTATTTT
j_gene: TRBJ2-7; d_gene: TRBD1; v_gene: TRBV19; abundance: .; CDR3aa: CASRSGTGRHEQYF; CDR3nt: TGTGCCAGTAGGTCGGGGACAGGGAGGCACGAGCAGTACTTC
j_gene: TRBJ2-4; d_gene: .; v_gene: TRBV20-1; abundance: .; CDR3aa: CSARPRVAKNIQYF; CDR3nt: TGCAGTGCTCGACCAAGGGTAGCCAAAAACATTCAGTACTTC
j_gene: TRBJ2-7; d_gene: TRBD2; v_gene: TRBV7-2; abundance: .; CDR3aa: CASKGGGPGRYEQYF; CDR3nt: TGTGCCAGCAAGGGCGGGGGGCCCGGTCGTTACGAGCAGTACTTC
j_gene: TRBJ2-5; d_gene: .; v_gene: TRBV20-1; abundance: once; CDR3aa: CSAAINGETQYF; CDR3nt: TGCAGTGCCGCGATCAACGGGGAGACCCAGTACTTC
j_gene: TRBJ1-3; d_gene: TRBD1; v_gene: TRBV13; abundance: .; CDR3aa: CASSLGGTGPGNTIYF; CDR3nt: TGTGCCAGCAGCTTAGGAGGGACAGGGCCTGGAAACACCATATATTTT
j_gene: TRBJ1-2; d_gene: TRBD1; v_gene: TRBV27; abundance: .; CDR3aa: CASSSHDRGPSGYTF; CDR3nt: TGTGCCAGCAGTTCTCACGACAGGGGGCCCTCAGGCTACACCTTC
j_gene: TRBJ2-7; d_gene: TRBD2; v_gene: TRBV7-9; abundance: .; CDR3aa: CASSSTTSGGEEQYF; CDR3nt: TGTGCCAGCAGCTCTACCACTAGCGGGGGTGAAGAGCAGTACTTC
j_gene: TRBJ2-2; d_gene: .; v_gene: TRBV11-1; abundance: .; CDR3aa: CASNRQHTGELFF; CDR3nt: TGTGCCAGCAATCGTCAGCACACCGGGGAGCTGTTTTTT
j_gene: TRBJ2-4; d_gene: TRBD2; v_gene: TRBV6-1; abundance: .; CDR3aa: CASLFWTSGRRGENIQYF; CDR3nt: TGTGCCAGCCTATTTTGGACTAGCGGGAGGCGAGGGGAAAACATTCAGTACTTC
j_gene: TRBJ1-2; d_gene: TRBD1; v_gene: TRBV13; abundance: .; CDR3aa: CASSFNRGNGYTF; CDR3nt: TGTGCCAGCAGCTTCAACAGGGGGAATGGCTACACCTTC
j_gene: TRBJ2-1; d_gene: TRBD2; v_gene: TRBV25-1; abundance: .; CDR3aa: CASSEVVGLAGGNEQFF; CDR3nt: TGTGCCAGCAGTGAAGTAGTTGGGCTAGCGGGAGGGAATGAGCAGTTCTTC
j_gene: TRBJ2-1; d_gene: .; v_gene: TRBV24-1; abundance: once; CDR3aa: CATSDGHYNEQFF; CDR3nt: TGTGCCACCAGTGATGGACACTACAATGAGCAGTTCTTC
j_gene: TRBJ2-1; d_gene: TRBD1; v_gene: TRBV18; abundance: .; CDR3aa: CASSSRDREVTNEQFF; CDR3nt: TGTGCCAGCTCAAGCCGGGACAGGGAGGTAACCAATGAGCAGTTCTTC
j_gene: TRBJ1-6; d_gene: .; v_gene: TRBV5-4; abundance: .; CDR3aa: CASSMRTPRAPLHF; CDR3nt: TGTGCCAGCTCCATGAGGACGCCGAGGGCACCCCTCCACTTT
j_gene: TRBJ1-1; d_gene: .; v_gene: TRBV5-1; abundance: .; CDR3aa: CASSPRRAAEAFF; CDR3nt: TGCGCCAGCAGCCCTCGAAGAGCGGCTGAAGCTTTCTTT
j_gene: TRBJ2-7; d_gene: TRBD1; v_gene: TRBV20-1; abundance: .; CDR3aa: CSARDRGYYEQYF; CDR3nt: TGCAGTGCTAGGGACAGGGGGTACTACGAGCAGTACTTC